This T cell receptor (beta chain) was recorded in a study of cytomegalovirus exposure and HLA in healthy donors. The PCR was carried out with 60 Vbeta primers and 13 Jbeta primers. Clones were read by immunoSEQ multiplex PCR, and TCRdb kept only the in-frame ones, dropping some. The sample includes under 150,000 clones, approximately 83% of them seen just once. Study-wide points: Fewer N-insertions than the roughly 670-donor mean were reportedly shown by an Asian-associated ancestry cluster in a later analysis. TCR association rates varied by HLA locus in a later analysis, with DRB1 highest and HLA-C lowest. Sequencing depth roughly uniform across donors was assumed in presence/absence analyses.

Concerning this clone itself: Its antigen remains unknown.

Trimming pared 3 bases from V and 0 bases from J, leaving 11 bases between. The CDR3 has 15 residues. Germline V gene lookup returns CDR1 SGHVS and CDR2 FQNEAQ. This sequence was found in a middle-aged woman in good health and CMV-seronegative. The specimen was PBMCs. The V and J genes are TRBV7-8 and TRBJ1-1, with a possible D match to TRBD1 (5 bases). CDR3 in DNA: TGTGCCAGCAGCTTGTTCAGACAGATGAACACTGAAGCTTTCTTT. As protein: CASSLFRQMNTEAFF.